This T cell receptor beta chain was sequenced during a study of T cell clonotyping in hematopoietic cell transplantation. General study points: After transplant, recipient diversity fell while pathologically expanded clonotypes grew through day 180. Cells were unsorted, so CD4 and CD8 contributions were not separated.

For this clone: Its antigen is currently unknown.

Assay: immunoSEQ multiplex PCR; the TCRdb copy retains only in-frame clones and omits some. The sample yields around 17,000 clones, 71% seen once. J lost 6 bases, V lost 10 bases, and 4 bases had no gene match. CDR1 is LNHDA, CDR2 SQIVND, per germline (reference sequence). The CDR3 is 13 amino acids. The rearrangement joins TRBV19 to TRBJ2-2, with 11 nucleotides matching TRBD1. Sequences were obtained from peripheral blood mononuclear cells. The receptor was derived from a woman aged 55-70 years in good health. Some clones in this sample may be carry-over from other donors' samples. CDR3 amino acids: CANPGQGAGELFF. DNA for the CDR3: TGTGCCAACCCGGGACAGGGGGCCGGGGAGCTGTTTTTT.